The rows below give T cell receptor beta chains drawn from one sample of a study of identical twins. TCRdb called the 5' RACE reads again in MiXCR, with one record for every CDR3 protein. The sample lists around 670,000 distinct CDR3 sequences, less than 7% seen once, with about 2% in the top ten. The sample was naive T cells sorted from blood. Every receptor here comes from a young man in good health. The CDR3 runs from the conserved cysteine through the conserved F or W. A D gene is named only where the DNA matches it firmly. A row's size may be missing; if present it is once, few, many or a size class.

cdr3_nt: TGTGCCAGCAGTTTTATGAGGGAAGGCTACACCTTC
cdr3_aa: CASSFMREGYTF
j_call: TRBJ1-2
v_call: TRBV12-3/TRBV12-4
d_call: -
clone_size: many
cdr3_length: 12

cdr3_nt: TGCAGTGCACCTCCACCGGGACTTAGTGGTCTCCGCGAGCAGTACTTC
cdr3_aa: CSAPPPGLSGLREQYF
j_call: TRBJ2-7
v_call: TRBV20-1
d_call: -
clone_size: many
cdr3_length: 16

cdr3_nt: TGTGCCAGCAGCTCCCCCGGGACTAACAGAAGGGAGACCCAGTACTTC
cdr3_aa: CASSSPGTNRRETQYF
j_call: TRBJ2-5
v_call: TRBV11-2
d_call: TRBD2
clone_size: few
cdr3_length: 16

cdr3_nt: TGTGCCAGCAGTTTATGGGGGGGTGGCTACACCTTC
cdr3_aa: CASSLWGGGYTF
j_call: TRBJ1-2
v_call: TRBV28
d_call: -
clone_size: many
cdr3_length: 12

cdr3_nt: TGCAGTGCTCTCACAGGGTTCGGTGGCTACACCTTC
cdr3_aa: CSALTGFGGYTF
j_call: TRBJ1-2
v_call: TRBV20-1
d_call: -
clone_size: few
cdr3_length: 12

cdr3_nt: TGTGCCAGCAGTTCAGGTTTTAATTCACCCCTCCACTTT
cdr3_aa: CASSSGFNSPLHF
j_call: TRBJ1-6
v_call: TRBV27
d_call: -
clone_size: -
cdr3_length: 13

cdr3_nt: TGTGCCATTAACCTCGGACAGGGGGGAGAGCAGTACTTC
cdr3_aa: CAINLGQGGEQYF
j_call: TRBJ2-7
v_call: TRBV10-3
d_call: TRBD1
clone_size: few
cdr3_length: 13

cdr3_nt: TGTGCCAGCAGGACCGGGACAGGGAGCACAGATACGCAGTATTTT
cdr3_aa: CASRTGTGSTDTQYF
j_call: TRBJ2-3
v_call: TRBV6-2/TRBV6-3
d_call: TRBD1
clone_size: many
cdr3_length: 15

cdr3_nt: TGCGCCAGCAGCCAAGAGGTAGCGGGACCCACAGATACGCAGTATTTT
cdr3_aa: CASSQEVAGPTDTQYF
j_call: TRBJ2-3
v_call: TRBV4-1
d_call: TRBD2
clone_size: -
cdr3_length: 16

cdr3_nt: TGTGCCAGCAGCCAAGAAGAGCCGGGGCCCCCCGATGAGCAGTTCTTC
cdr3_aa: CASSQEEPGPPDEQFF
j_call: TRBJ2-1
v_call: TRBV4-2
d_call: -
clone_size: -
cdr3_length: 16

cdr3_nt: TGCGCCAGCCGCCTGGGTAGTCAGACCACAGATACGCAGTATTTT
cdr3_aa: CASRLGSQTTDTQYF
j_call: TRBJ2-3
v_call: TRBV5-1
d_call: -
clone_size: many
cdr3_length: 15

cdr3_nt: TGCAGTGCTCGACGGCCCGGGACAGGGGTGTCCTACGAGCAGTACTTC
cdr3_aa: CSARRPGTGVSYEQYF
j_call: TRBJ2-7
v_call: TRBV20-1
d_call: TRBD1
clone_size: many
cdr3_length: 16

cdr3_nt: TGTGCCAGCAGCTCTACAGGGGGCTTAATAAATGAGCAGTTCTTC
cdr3_aa: CASSSTGGLINEQFF
j_call: TRBJ2-1
v_call: TRBV7-9
d_call: TRBD1
clone_size: -
cdr3_length: 15

cdr3_nt: TGTGCCACCAGTGAAGCCCACCCCCACTCCTACAATGAGCAGTTCTTC
cdr3_aa: CATSEAHPHSYNEQFF
j_call: TRBJ2-1
v_call: TRBV24-1
d_call: -
clone_size: few
cdr3_length: 16

cdr3_nt: TGTGCCAGCAGCGTAGACCCGGCGGGAGGGGATACGCAGTATTTT
cdr3_aa: CASSVDPAGGDTQYF
j_call: TRBJ2-3
v_call: TRBV9
d_call: TRBD2
clone_size: many
cdr3_length: 15

cdr3_nt: TGCGCCAGCAGCACTGGGACCATTCCTCCCGACAATGAGCAGTTCTTC
cdr3_aa: CASSTGTIPPDNEQFF
j_call: TRBJ2-1
v_call: TRBV5-1
d_call: -
clone_size: many
cdr3_length: 16

cdr3_nt: TGCGCCAGCAGGGGGGGAGGCACCGGGGAGCTGTTTTTT
cdr3_aa: CASRGGGTGELFF
j_call: TRBJ2-2
v_call: TRBV4-3
d_call: -
clone_size: -
cdr3_length: 13

cdr3_nt: TGCAGTGCTCGACAGGGCGGGATCGATGAGCAGTTCTTC
cdr3_aa: CSARQGGIDEQFF
j_call: TRBJ2-1
v_call: TRBV20-1
d_call: -
clone_size: many
cdr3_length: 13

cdr3_nt: TGTGCCACCAGCAGAGATCGGATGGCTGAGCAGTTCTTC
cdr3_aa: CATSRDRMAEQFF
j_call: TRBJ2-1
v_call: TRBV15
d_call: -
clone_size: many
cdr3_length: 13

cdr3_nt: TGCGCCAGCAGCTTGACGGGACAGCCCACAGATACGCAGTATTTT
cdr3_aa: CASSLTGQPTDTQYF
j_call: TRBJ2-3
v_call: TRBV5-1
d_call: TRBD1
clone_size: many
cdr3_length: 15

cdr3_nt: TGTGCCAGCAGCTTAGTCACTAGCTTCTCCTACAATGAGCAGTTCTTC
cdr3_aa: CASSLVTSFSYNEQFF
j_call: TRBJ2-1
v_call: TRBV7-9
d_call: -
clone_size: few
cdr3_length: 16

cdr3_nt: TGCGCCAGCAGCTTGTATGGACAGAACACAGATACGCAGTATTTT
cdr3_aa: CASSLYGQNTDTQYF
j_call: TRBJ2-3
v_call: TRBV5-1
d_call: -
clone_size: few
cdr3_length: 15

cdr3_nt: TGTGCCAGCAGTTTACAGGCCTCGAGGCGCGAGCAGTACTTC
cdr3_aa: CASSLQASRREQYF
j_call: TRBJ2-7
v_call: TRBV12-3/TRBV12-4
d_call: -
clone_size: many
cdr3_length: 14

cdr3_nt: TGTGCCAGCAGTGATGCAGGTTTTCGTCCGAATGAGCAGTTCTTC
cdr3_aa: CASSDAGFRPNEQFF
j_call: TRBJ2-1
v_call: TRBV25-1
d_call: -
clone_size: many
cdr3_length: 15

cdr3_nt: TGTGCCAGCAGTTTTAAAGGTGCGGGGGGCGGTGGGGCCAACGTCCTGACTTTC
cdr3_aa: CASSFKGAGGGGANVLTF
j_call: TRBJ2-6
v_call: TRBV27
d_call: TRBD2
clone_size: -
cdr3_length: 18

cdr3_nt: TGCGCCAGCAGCCACTGGGACAGGGACACCTACGAGCAGTACTTC
cdr3_aa: CASSHWDRDTYEQYF
j_call: TRBJ2-7
v_call: TRBV5-1
d_call: TRBD1
clone_size: many
cdr3_length: 15

cdr3_nt: TGTGCCAGCAGTTTTTCAAGTGGCGAAGCAAGAAAACTGTTTTTT
cdr3_aa: CASSFSSGEARKLFF
j_call: TRBJ1-4
v_call: TRBV27
d_call: -
clone_size: -
cdr3_length: 15

cdr3_nt: TGCGCCAGCAGCCAAGAAGGCGGGGGCTCCTACAATGAGCAGTTCTTC
cdr3_aa: CASSQEGGGSYNEQFF
j_call: TRBJ2-1
v_call: TRBV4-1
d_call: TRBD2
clone_size: few
cdr3_length: 16

cdr3_nt: TGTGCCAGCAGCCAATTAGCGGGAGGAGGGTACGAGCAGTACTTC
cdr3_aa: CASSQLAGGGYEQYF
j_call: TRBJ2-7
v_call: TRBV3-1
d_call: TRBD2
clone_size: many
cdr3_length: 15

cdr3_nt: TGTGCCACCAGCAGAACCAACACCGGGGAGCTGTTTTTT
cdr3_aa: CATSRTNTGELFF
j_call: TRBJ2-2
v_call: TRBV15
d_call: -
clone_size: few
cdr3_length: 13

cdr3_nt: TGTGCCAGCAGGACCTACGCAGGGGGTCAGTTCTTC
cdr3_aa: CASRTYAGGQFF
j_call: TRBJ2-1
v_call: TRBV6-2/TRBV6-3
d_call: TRBD1
clone_size: few
cdr3_length: 12

cdr3_nt: TGTGCCAGCCAGGGTAGCAATCAGCCCCAGCATTTT
cdr3_aa: CASQGSNQPQHF
j_call: TRBJ1-5
v_call: TRBV12-3/TRBV12-4
d_call: -
clone_size: many
cdr3_length: 12

cdr3_nt: TGCAGTGCTAGAGGAGGGCTTCTTAGCAATCAGCCCCAGCATTTT
cdr3_aa: CSARGGLLSNQPQHF
j_call: TRBJ1-5
v_call: TRBV20-1
d_call: -
clone_size: -
cdr3_length: 15

cdr3_nt: TGCAGTGCAAAACCGGCCCCCTCTGGAAACACCATATATTTT
cdr3_aa: CSAKPAPSGNTIYF
j_call: TRBJ1-3
v_call: TRBV20-1
d_call: -
clone_size: -
cdr3_length: 14

cdr3_nt: TGCAGCGTTGCGTTCGGCCAGAACACTGAAGCTTTCTTT
cdr3_aa: CSVAFGQNTEAFF
j_call: TRBJ1-1
v_call: TRBV29-1
d_call: -
clone_size: many
cdr3_length: 13

cdr3_nt: TGTGCCAGCAGCCAAGATCTGGCCCGGACTTCTTTTTACAATGAGCAGTTCTTC
cdr3_aa: CASSQDLARTSFYNEQFF
j_call: TRBJ2-1
v_call: TRBV4-2
d_call: -
clone_size: -
cdr3_length: 18

cdr3_nt: TGTGCCAGCAGCTTAGCGCTAAACAGCGGGGTCAATGAGCAGTTCTTC
cdr3_aa: CASSLALNSGVNEQFF
j_call: TRBJ2-1
v_call: TRBV7-9
d_call: TRBD2
clone_size: few
cdr3_length: 16

cdr3_nt: TGCAGTGCCGCGCGGACAGGGGTTATTGAAGCTTTCTTT
cdr3_aa: CSAARTGVIEAFF
j_call: TRBJ1-1
v_call: TRBV20-1
d_call: TRBD1
clone_size: many
cdr3_length: 13

cdr3_nt: TGTGCCAGCAGCCCGCCCGCGACAGGGCAAGAGACCCAGTACTTC
cdr3_aa: CASSPPATGQETQYF
j_call: TRBJ2-5
v_call: TRBV11-3
d_call: TRBD1
clone_size: few
cdr3_length: 15

cdr3_nt: TGCAGTGCTGCACAAGGACCCACTGAAGCTTTCTTT
cdr3_aa: CSAAQGPTEAFF
j_call: TRBJ1-1
v_call: TRBV20-1
d_call: -
clone_size: -
cdr3_length: 12

cdr3_nt: TGCAGTGCTAGATCTAGACAGTCCTCTGAAGCTTTCTTT
cdr3_aa: CSARSRQSSEAFF
j_call: TRBJ1-1
v_call: TRBV20-1
d_call: -
clone_size: many
cdr3_length: 13

cdr3_nt: TGTGCCAGCAGCGCAGGGGGAACCAAAAACATTCAGTACTTC
cdr3_aa: CASSAGGTKNIQYF
j_call: TRBJ2-4
v_call: TRBV9
d_call: TRBD1
clone_size: -
cdr3_length: 14

cdr3_nt: TGCGCCAGCAGCCAAGAAACCACGGGATACAATGAGCAGTTCTTC
cdr3_aa: CASSQETTGYNEQFF
j_call: TRBJ2-1
v_call: TRBV4-1
d_call: -
clone_size: few
cdr3_length: 15

cdr3_nt: TGTGCCAGCAGCACAGGGGTCCGCAATGAGCAGTTCTTC
cdr3_aa: CASSTGVRNEQFF
j_call: TRBJ2-1
v_call: TRBV11-1
d_call: TRBD1
clone_size: few
cdr3_length: 13

cdr3_nt: TGTGCCAGCAGCGGGAGGCTGACAGATACGCAGTATTTT
cdr3_aa: CASSGRLTDTQYF
j_call: TRBJ2-3
v_call: TRBV11-2
d_call: -
clone_size: few
cdr3_length: 13

cdr3_nt: TGTGCCACCAGCAGAGATCGGGGGAAAGGCGGCTATGGCTACACCTTC
cdr3_aa: CATSRDRGKGGYGYTF
j_call: TRBJ1-2
v_call: TRBV15
d_call: -
clone_size: many
cdr3_length: 16

cdr3_nt: TGTGCCAGCAGTTGGGCAGGGCTAGGCAATCAGCCCCAGCATTTT
cdr3_aa: CASSWAGLGNQPQHF
j_call: TRBJ1-5
v_call: TRBV12-3/TRBV12-4
d_call: -
clone_size: -
cdr3_length: 15

cdr3_nt: TGTGCCAGCAGCTCCGGGCGGCAGCCGAATCAGCCCCAGCATTTT
cdr3_aa: CASSSGRQPNQPQHF
j_call: TRBJ1-5
v_call: TRBV12-3/TRBV12-4
d_call: -
clone_size: -
cdr3_length: 15

cdr3_nt: TGCGCCAGCAGCTTTGTGGCTAGCGGGACCTACGAGCAGTACTTC
cdr3_aa: CASSFVASGTYEQYF
j_call: TRBJ2-7
v_call: TRBV5-1
d_call: TRBD2
clone_size: many
cdr3_length: 15